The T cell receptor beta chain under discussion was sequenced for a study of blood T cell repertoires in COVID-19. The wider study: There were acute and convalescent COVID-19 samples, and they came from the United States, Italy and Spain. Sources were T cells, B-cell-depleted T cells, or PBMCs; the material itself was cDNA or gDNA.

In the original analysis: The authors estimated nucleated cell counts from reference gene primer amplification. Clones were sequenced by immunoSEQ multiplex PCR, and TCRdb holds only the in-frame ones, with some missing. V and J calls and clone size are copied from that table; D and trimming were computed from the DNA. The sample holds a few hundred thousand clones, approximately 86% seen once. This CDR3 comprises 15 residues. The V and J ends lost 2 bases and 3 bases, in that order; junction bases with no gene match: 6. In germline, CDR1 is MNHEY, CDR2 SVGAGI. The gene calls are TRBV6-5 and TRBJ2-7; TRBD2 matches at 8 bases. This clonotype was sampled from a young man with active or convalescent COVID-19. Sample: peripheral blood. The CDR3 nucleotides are TGTGCCAGCAGTTACGGCGGGGGGCCAATCTACGAGCAGTACTTC. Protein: CASSYGGGPIYEQYF.